Given below is one T cell receptor (beta chain) in context. This entry comes from a study of blood T cell repertoires in COVID-19. Study details: Sites in the United States, Italy and Spain provided acute and convalescent COVID-19 samples. PBMCs, B-cell-depleted T cells, or T cells were the source of the cDNA or gDNA that made up the material.

The authors' processing: Counts of nucleated cells, estimated from reference gene primer amplification, were obtained. TCRdb keeps only in-frame clones here, not all; method: immunoSEQ multiplex PCR. The DNA gave D and trimming, while V, J and clone size come from that table. The sample yields hundreds of thousands of clones, over 70% seen once. Trimming cost V 11 bases and J 4 bases; bases outside gene matches: 8. Germline assignment: CDR1 SEHNR and CDR2 FQNEAQ (reference sequence). The CDR3 length is 13 residues. A Seattle source enrolled patients during active infection and followed them longitudinally.

The chain employs TRBV7-9 and TRBJ1-2; 9 bases are shared with TRBD1. This sequence originates from a woman in her fifties or sixties with COVID-19, enrolled during active disease. The sequenced sample consisted of peripheral blood. The DNA for the CDR3 is TGTGCCTGGACGGGACAGGGCGTCTATGGCTACACCTTC. Protein sequence: CAWTGQGVYGYTF.